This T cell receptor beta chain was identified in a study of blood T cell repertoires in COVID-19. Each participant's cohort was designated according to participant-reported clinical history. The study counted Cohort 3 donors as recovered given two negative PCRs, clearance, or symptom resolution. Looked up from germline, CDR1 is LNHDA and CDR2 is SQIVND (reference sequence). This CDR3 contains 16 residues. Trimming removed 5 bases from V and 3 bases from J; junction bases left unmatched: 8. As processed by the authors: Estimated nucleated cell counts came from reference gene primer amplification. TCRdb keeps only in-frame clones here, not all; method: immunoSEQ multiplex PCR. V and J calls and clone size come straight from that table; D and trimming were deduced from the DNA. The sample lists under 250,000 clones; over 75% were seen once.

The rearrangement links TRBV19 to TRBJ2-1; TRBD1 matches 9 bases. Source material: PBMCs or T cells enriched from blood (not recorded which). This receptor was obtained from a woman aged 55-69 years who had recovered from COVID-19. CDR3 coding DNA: TGTGCCAGTAGTCCGGTGGGACAGGGAGGCTACAATGAGCAGTTCTTC. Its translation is CASSPVGQGGYNEQFF.